This TCR beta chain derives from a study of blood T cell repertoires in COVID-19. Assay used: immunoSEQ multiplex PCR; TCRdb lists only in-frame clones, some missing. Of around 100,000 clones in the sample, about 85% were seen once. CDR3 length equals 14 residues. Germline assignment: CDR1 ENHRY and CDR2 SYGVKD. Trimming stripped 0 bases from V and 0 bases from J, with 5 bases between. This TCR derives from a human donor in a cohort sampled during active COVID-19. This chain uses TRBV10-3 with TRBJ1-1; D is ambiguous. Sequenced material: peripheral blood. The CDR3 protein is CAISESSLNTEAFF. The CDR3 nucleotides read TGTGCCATCAGTGAGTCATCATTGAACACTGAAGCTTTCTTT.